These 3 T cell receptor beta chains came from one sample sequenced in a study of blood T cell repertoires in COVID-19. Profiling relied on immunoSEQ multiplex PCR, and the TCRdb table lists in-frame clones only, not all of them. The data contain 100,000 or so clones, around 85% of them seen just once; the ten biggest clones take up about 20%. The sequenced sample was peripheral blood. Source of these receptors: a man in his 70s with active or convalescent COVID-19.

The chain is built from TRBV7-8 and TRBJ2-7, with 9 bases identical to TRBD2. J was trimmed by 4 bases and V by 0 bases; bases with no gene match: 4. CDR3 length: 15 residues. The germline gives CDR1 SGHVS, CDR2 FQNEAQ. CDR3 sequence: CASSLASGGPYEQYF. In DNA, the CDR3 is TGTGCCAGCAGCTTAGCCAGCGGGGGGCCTTACGAGCAGTACTTC.

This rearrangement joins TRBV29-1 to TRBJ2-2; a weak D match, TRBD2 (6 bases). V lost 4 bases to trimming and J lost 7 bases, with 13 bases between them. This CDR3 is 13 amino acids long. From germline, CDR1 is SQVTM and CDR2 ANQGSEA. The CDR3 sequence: CSVGGPEGGELFF. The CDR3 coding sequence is TGCAGCGTTGGTGGACCGGAGGGCGGGGAGCTGTTTTTT.

The CDR3 nucleotides read TGTGCCAGCACCAGCTCTGGAAACACCATATATTTT. Translated: CASTSSGNTIYF. The rearrangement joins TRBV28 to TRBJ1-3; the D is unclear. Deletions cut 7 bases from V and 0 bases from J, with 4 bases between. Per the germline V gene, CDR1 is MDHEN and CDR2 is SYDVKM. The CDR3 sequence is 12 residues long.